Sequencing of this TCR beta chain was carried out in a study of human T cells and chemical hapten exposure. The study's findings and limits: With alopecia, donors may have immune responses unlike healthy people's. After DPC sensitization, TCRs above 1 in 1000 frequency showed no change.

TCRdb re-called the RACE reads with MiXCR, one entry per CDR3 protein. Of 270,000 or so distinct CDR3 sequences in the sample, around 7.3% are singletons; the top ten hold 1.2%. Specified time point: pre-sensitization, week 0. Treatment specified: therapeutic diphenylcyclopropenone sensitization with weekly scalp DPC. The CDR3 extends over 15 amino acids. Trimming removed 6 bases from V and 4 bases from J; junction bases left unmatched: 11. Germline-derived CDR1 and CDR2 are MNHEY and SVGAGI. Worth noting for this clonotype: Its antigen is still unknown.

This TCR was recovered from a man younger than 30 with alopecia areata. Some clones in this sample may be carry-over from other donors' samples. The V call is TRBV6-5, the J call TRBJ1-1, with TRBD1 matching over 7 bases. The sample here was whole blood, taken in connection with sensitization to the hapten diphenylcyclopropenone (DPC). The CDR3 spells CASRGPRTGSTEAFF. The CDR3 DNA sequence: TGTGCCAGCAGGGGCCCAAGGACAGGATCCACTGAAGCTTTCTTT.